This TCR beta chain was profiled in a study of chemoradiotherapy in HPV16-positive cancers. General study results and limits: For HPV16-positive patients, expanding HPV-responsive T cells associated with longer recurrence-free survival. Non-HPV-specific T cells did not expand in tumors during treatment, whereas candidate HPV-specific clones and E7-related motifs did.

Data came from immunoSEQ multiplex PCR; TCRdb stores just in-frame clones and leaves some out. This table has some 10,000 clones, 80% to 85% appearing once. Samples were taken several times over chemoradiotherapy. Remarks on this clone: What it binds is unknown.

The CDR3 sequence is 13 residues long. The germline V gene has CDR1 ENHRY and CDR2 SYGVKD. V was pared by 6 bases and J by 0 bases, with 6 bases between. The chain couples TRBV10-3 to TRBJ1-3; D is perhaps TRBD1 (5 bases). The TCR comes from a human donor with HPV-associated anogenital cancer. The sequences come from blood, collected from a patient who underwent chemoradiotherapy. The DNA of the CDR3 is TGTGCCATCAGCAGGGACTCTGGAAACACCATATATTTT. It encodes CAISRDSGNTIYF.